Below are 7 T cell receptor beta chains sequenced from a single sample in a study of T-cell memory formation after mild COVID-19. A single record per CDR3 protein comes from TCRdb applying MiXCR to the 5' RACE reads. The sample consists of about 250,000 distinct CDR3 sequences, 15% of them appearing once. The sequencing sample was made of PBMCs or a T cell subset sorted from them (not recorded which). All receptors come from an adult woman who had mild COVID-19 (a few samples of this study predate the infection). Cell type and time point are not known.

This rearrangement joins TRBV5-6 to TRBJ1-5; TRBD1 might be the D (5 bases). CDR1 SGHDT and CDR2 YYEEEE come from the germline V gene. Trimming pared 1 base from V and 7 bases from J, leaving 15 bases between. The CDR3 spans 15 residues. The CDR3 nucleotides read TGTGCCAGCAGCTTGAACGGGGGTCTGGGACAGCCCCAGCATTTT. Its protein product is CASSLNGGLGQPQHF.

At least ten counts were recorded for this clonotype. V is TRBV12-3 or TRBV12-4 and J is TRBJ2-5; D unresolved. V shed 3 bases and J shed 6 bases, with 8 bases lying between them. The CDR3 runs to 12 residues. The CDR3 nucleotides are TGTGCCAGCAGTTTCCCATCGCAGACCCAGTACTTC. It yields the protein CASSFPSQTQYF.

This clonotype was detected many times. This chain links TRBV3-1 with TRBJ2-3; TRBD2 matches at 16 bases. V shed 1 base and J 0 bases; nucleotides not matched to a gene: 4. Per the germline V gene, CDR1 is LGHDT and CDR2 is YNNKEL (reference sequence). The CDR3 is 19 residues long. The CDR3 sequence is CASSQGGTSGGGSTDTQYF. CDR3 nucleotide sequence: TGTGCCAGCAGCCAAGGAGGGACTAGCGGGGGGGGAAGCACAGATACGCAGTATTTT.

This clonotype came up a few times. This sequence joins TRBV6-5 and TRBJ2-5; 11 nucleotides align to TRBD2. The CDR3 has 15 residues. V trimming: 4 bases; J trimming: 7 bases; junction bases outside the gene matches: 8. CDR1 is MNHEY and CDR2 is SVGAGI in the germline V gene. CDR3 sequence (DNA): TGTGCCAGCAGTTCGGTGACTAGCGGGGACGGGACCCAGTACTTC. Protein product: CASSSVTSGDGTQYF.

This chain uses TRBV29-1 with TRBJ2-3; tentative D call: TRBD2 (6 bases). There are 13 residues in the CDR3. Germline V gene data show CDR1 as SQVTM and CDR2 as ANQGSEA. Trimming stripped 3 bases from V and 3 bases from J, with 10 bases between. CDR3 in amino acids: CSVDAGFTDTQYF. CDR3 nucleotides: TGCAGCGTTGATGCGGGGTTTACAGATACGCAGTATTTT.

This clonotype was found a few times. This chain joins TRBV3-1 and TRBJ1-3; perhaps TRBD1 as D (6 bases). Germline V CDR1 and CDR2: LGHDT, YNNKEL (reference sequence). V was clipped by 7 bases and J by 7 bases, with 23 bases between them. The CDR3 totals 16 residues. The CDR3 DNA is TGTGCCAGCATGCCATGGGCTGGGGGCGCGGGTAACACCATATATTTT. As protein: CASMPWAGGAGNTIYF.

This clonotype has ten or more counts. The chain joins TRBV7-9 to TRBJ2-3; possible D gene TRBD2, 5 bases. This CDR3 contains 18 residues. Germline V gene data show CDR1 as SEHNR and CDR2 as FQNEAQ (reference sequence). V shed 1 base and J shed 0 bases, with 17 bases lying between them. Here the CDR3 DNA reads TGTGCCAGCAGCTTAGAGAAACTAGGAGGCCGGAGCACAGATACGCAGTATTTT. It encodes CASSLEKLGGRSTDTQYF.